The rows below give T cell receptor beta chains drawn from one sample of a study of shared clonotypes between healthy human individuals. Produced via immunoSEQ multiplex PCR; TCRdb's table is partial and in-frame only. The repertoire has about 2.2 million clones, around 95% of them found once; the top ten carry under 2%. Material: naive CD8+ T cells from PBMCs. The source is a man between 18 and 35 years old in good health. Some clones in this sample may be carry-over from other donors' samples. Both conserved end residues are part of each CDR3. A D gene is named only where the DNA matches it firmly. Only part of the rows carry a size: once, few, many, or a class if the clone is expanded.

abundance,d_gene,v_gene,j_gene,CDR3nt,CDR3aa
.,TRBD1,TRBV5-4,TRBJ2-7,TGTGCCAGCAGCGTGGGGACAGGGAGCTACGAGCAGTACTTC,CASSVGTGSYEQYF
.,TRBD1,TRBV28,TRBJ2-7,TGTGCCAGCAGTCCCGGGACAGGGGGCGGCGAGCAGTACTTC,CASSPGTGGGEQYF
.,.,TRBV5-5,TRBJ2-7,TGTGCCAGCAGCGAGTCCTACGAGCAGTACTTC,CASSESYEQYF
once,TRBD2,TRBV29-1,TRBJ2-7,TGCAGCTCGACTAGCGGGAGCGCTCAGTACGAGCAGTACTTC,CSSTSGSAQYEQYF
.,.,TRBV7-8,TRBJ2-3,TGTGCCAGCAGCCCAGCAGATACGCAGTATTTT,CASSPADTQYF
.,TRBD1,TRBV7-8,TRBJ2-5,TGTGCCAGCAGCCTCGGACAGGGTTTGGTGGCCTACCAGTACTTC,CASSLGQGLVAYQYF
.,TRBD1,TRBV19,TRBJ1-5,TGTGCCAGTAGTACCAGGACAGGGGGTCCCAATCAGCCCCAGCATTTT,CASSTRTGGPNQPQHF
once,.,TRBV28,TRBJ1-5,TGTGCCAGCAGGGGATATGAATCCAGGGTTGACCAGCCCCAGCATTTT,CASRGYESRVDQPQHF
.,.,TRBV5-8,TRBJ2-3,TGTGCCAGCAGCTCGTTTGACGGCACAGATACGCAGTATTTT,CASSSFDGTDTQYF
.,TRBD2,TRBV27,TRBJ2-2,TGTGCCAGCAGTTTTGGGCTAGCGGGAGGGACCGGGGAGCTGTTTTTT,CASSFGLAGGTGELFF
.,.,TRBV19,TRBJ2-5,TGTGCCAGTAGTGTCCTTTCGAACCTTCAAGAGACCCAGTACTTC,CASSVLSNLQETQYF
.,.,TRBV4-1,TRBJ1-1,TGCGCCAGCAGCCAATGGGACACGGGCATTATGAACACTGAAGCTTTCTTT,CASSQWDTGIMNTEAFF
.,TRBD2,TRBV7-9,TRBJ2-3,TGTGCCAGCAGCTTAGGGCTAGCGGGAGTAACAGATACGCAGTATTTT,CASSLGLAGVTDTQYF
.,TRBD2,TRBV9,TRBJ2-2,TGTGCCAGCAGCTCCTCTAGCGGGGCAGACGGGGAGCTGTTTTTT,CASSSSSGADGELFF
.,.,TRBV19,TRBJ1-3,TGTGCCAGTAGCGCGGGCCCCTACTCTGGAAACACCATATATTTT,CASSAGPYSGNTIYF
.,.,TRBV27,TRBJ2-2,TGTGCCAGCAGTTTGGGGGTACTACCGAACACCGGGGAGCTGTTTTTT,CASSLGVLPNTGELFF
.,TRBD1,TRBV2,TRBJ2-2,TGTGCCAGCAGTGTAACGGCAGGGGGTATGAACACCGGGGAGCTGTTTTTT,CASSVTAGGMNTGELFF
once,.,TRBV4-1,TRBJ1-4,TGCGCCAGCAGCCAACCCCGGGCGGCAACTAATGAAAAACTGTTTTTT,CASSQPRAATNEKLFF
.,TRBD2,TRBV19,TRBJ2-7,TGTGCCAGTAGTATCATCCGGGAAGCGGGGTACGAGCAGTACTTC,CASSIIREAGYEQYF
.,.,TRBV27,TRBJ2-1,TGTGCCACCATGATCTCTATCCGGGACGGGGAGAACAATGAGCAGTTCTTC,CATMISIRDGENNEQFF
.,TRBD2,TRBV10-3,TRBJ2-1,TGTGCCATCAGTGAGTCTCGGCTAGCGGAGAGCCTTGAGCAGTTCTTC,CAISESRLAESLEQFF
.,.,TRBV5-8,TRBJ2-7,TGTGCCAGCAGCTTTACGGGGGAGCAGTACTTC,CASSFTGEQYF
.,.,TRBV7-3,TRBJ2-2,TGTGCCAGCAGCAAGAACACCGGGGAGCTGTTTTTT,CASSKNTGELFF
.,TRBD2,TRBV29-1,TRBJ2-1,TGCAGCGTTGAGGAACCAGGGGATCGCCGGGAGGGATACAATGAGCAGTTCTTC,CSVEEPGDRREGYNEQFF
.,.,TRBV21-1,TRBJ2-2,TGTGCCAGCAGCAACTGCAGTAGCGGGAGTCGGGGCTACACCGGGGAGCTGTTTTTT,CASSNCSSGSRGYTGELFF
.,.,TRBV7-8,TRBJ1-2,TGTGCCAGCAGCTCTTGGAACTTTGAGGGCTACACCTTC,CASSSWNFEGYTF
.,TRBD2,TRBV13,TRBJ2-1,TGTGCCAGCAGCTGGCGGAGAAGAGGACTAGCCGATGAGCAGTTCTTC,CASSWRRRGLADEQFF
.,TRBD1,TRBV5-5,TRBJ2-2,TGTGCCAGCACCCCTGGACAGGGAGCTTTCACCGGGGAGCTGTTTTTT,CASTPGQGAFTGELFF
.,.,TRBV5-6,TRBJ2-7,TGTGCCAGCATGGCGGGACACGGCTCCTACGAGCAGTACTTC,CASMAGHGSYEQYF
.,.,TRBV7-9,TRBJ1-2,TGTGCCAGCAGCCACCGTGGTGTCAGTTTGGGCTATGGCTACACCTTC,CASSHRGVSLGYGYTF
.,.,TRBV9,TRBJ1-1,TGTGCCAGCAGCGTTTCAGACAACAGAATGAACACTGAAGCTTTCTTT,CASSVSDNRMNTEAFF
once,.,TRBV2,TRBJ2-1,TGTGCCAGCATTCTACCGGGGGCGGGGTTCTACAATGAGCAGTTCTTC,CASILPGAGFYNEQFF
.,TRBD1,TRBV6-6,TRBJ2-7,TGTGCCAGCAGCACAGGGGAGTGGAGCTACGAGCAGTACTTC,CASSTGEWSYEQYF
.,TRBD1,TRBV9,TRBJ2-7,TGTGCCAGCAGCCCCAGACCGCGGACAGGGACGAGGTCCCTAGCCCACGAGCAGTACTTC,CASSPRPRTGTRSLAHEQYF
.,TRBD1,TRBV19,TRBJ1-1,TGTGCCAGTAGTATCTGGACAGGTAATCGTTTTAGAGCTTTCTTT,CASSIWTGNRFRAFF
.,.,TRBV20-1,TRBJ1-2,TGCAGTGCTAGGTACTATGGCTACACCTTC,CSARYYGYTF
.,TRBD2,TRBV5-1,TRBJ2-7,TGCGCCAGCAGCCCAAATCCGGGACTAGAATCCTCCTACGAGCAGTACTTC,CASSPNPGLESSYEQYF
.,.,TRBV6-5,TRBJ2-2,TGTGCCAGCATGCGGGCGTACACCGGGGAGCTGTTTTTT,CASMRAYTGELFF
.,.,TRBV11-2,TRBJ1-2,TGTGCCTCTAACTGGGGCGGGACGGGCTATGGCTACACCTTC,CASNWGGTGYGYTF
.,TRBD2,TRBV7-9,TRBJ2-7,TGTGCCAGCAGCCCGACTAGCGGTGGGATGGTCTACGAGCAGTACTTC,CASSPTSGGMVYEQYF
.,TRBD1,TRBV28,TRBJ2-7,TGTGCCAGCAGTGTATGGACAGGGGGCTCCTACGAGCAGTACTTC,CASSVWTGGSYEQYF
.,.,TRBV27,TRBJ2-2,TGTGCCAGCAGTTTATCTGGGGGCAGCGGGGAGCTGTTTTTT,CASSLSGGSGELFF
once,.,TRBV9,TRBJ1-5,TGTGCCAGCAGCGAATCTAGCAATCAGCCCCAGCATTTT,CASSESSNQPQHF
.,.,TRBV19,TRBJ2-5,TGTGCCGGTAGTTCCGGGACGGAGGAAGAGACCCAGTACTTC,CAGSSGTEEETQYF
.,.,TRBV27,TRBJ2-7,TGTGCCAGCAGTTTTGGCTCGTTTAGGGGCGAGCAGTACTTC,CASSFGSFRGEQYF
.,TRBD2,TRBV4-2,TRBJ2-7,TGTGCCAGCAGCCAAGAACTAGCGGGAGGGGGGCTCGAGCAGTACTTC,CASSQELAGGGLEQYF
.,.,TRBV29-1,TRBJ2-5,TGCAGCGGCGGGAGGCAGGGGGTGGAGACCCAGTACTTC,CSGGRQGVETQYF
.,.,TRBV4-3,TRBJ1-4,TGCGCCAGCAGCCAAGCGGGCCTAGTTAATGAAAAACTGTTTTTT,CASSQAGLVNEKLFF
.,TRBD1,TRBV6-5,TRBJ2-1,TGTGCCAGCAGTTACGACAGGGGGCGTAGGGAGCAGTTCTTC,CASSYDRGRREQFF
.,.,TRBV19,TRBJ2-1,TGTGCCAGTAGTATAGTCCCCACCTACAATGAGCAGTTCTTC,CASSIVPTYNEQFF
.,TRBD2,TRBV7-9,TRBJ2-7,TGTGCCAGCAGCTTAGGCAGGATAGCGGGAGCTGTCTGGGAGGAGCAGTACTTC,CASSLGRIAGAVWEEQYF
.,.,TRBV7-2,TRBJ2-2,TGTGCCAGCAGCGACTTGGCCGGGGAGCTGTTTTTT,CASSDLAGELFF
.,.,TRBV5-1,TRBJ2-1,TGCGCCATCCTGTTACTAGCCGGGGGTGAGCAGTTCTTC,CAILLLAGGEQFF
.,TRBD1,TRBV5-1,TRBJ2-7,TGCGCCAGCAGCTCACAGGGGTTCAACGAGCAGTACTTC,CASSSQGFNEQYF